The rows below give T cell receptor beta chains drawn from one sample of a study of blood T cell repertoires in COVID-19. This table comes from immunoSEQ multiplex PCR, and its TCRdb copy is limited to in-frame clones, with some not included. The table shows 300,000 to 450,000 clones, with approximately 87% occurring only once. The sequenced material came from peripheral blood. These receptors originate from a woman aged 60 to 75 with COVID-19, enrolled during active disease. Both conserved end residues are part of each CDR3. D genes are given only for firm matches. For some rows the clone size is stated as once, few or many, or as a class when expanded; others skip it.

>TRBV28|TRBJ1-5|.|.
TGTGCCAGCAGCTCTACAGGTAGCAATCAGCCCCAGCATTTT
CASSSTGSNQPQHF
>TRBV5-1|TRBJ1-1|.|.
TGCGCCAGCAGCTTGGTCGGAGGGATTAACACTGAAGCTTTCTTT
CASSLVGGINTEAFF
>TRBV7-2|TRBJ2-3|.|.
TGTGCCAGCAGCTTAGTGGGGGGGGCAAGCACAGATACGCAGTATTTT
CASSLVGGASTDTQYF
>TRBV14|TRBJ1-1|TRBD1|.
TGTGCCAGCAGCCAACAGGGACAGATGAACACTGAAGCTTTCTTT
CASSQQGQMNTEAFF
>TRBV7-9|TRBJ1-1|.|.
TGTGCCAGCAGCGAAAGGCGGCAAAGACACACTGAAGCTTTCTTT
CASSERRQRHTEAFF
>TRBV6-5|TRBJ1-1|.|once
TGTGCCAGCAGTATGGGGGGGCAGTGGGGCACTGAAGCTTTCTTT
CASSMGGQWGTEAFF
>TRBV18|TRBJ2-5|.|.
TGTGCCAGCTCACCAAAGGAGAACTTCCAAGAGACCCAGTACTTC
CASSPKENFQETQYF
>TRBV19|TRBJ1-5|.|.
TGTGCCAGTAGTAGCATCATTCTAACTAGCAATCAGCCCCAGCATTTT
CASSSIILTSNQPQHF
>TRBV5-1|TRBJ2-7|TRBD1|.
TGCGCCAGCAGTCCCGGGACAGGGGTGGCCTACGAGCAGTACTTC
CASSPGTGVAYEQYF
>TRBV7-2|TRBJ2-1|TRBD2|.
TGTGCCAGCAGCTTCCCTAGCGGGGGAGGGTATGAGCAGTTCTTC
CASSFPSGGGYEQFF
>TRBV19|TRBJ2-1|TRBD1|.
TGTGCCAGTAAAAGTAGGAGTCAGGGGGACGTCCGTGGTGAGCAGTTCTTC
CASKSRSQGDVRGEQFF
>TRBV7-8|TRBJ1-5|.|.
TGTGCCAGCAGCTTAGCCAGGGCCCAGCCCCAGCATTTT
CASSLARAQPQHF
>TRBV10-1|TRBJ2-7|.|.
TGCGCCAGCAGTGCAGGGTACGAGCAGTACTTC
CASSAGYEQYF
>TRBV18|TRBJ2-5|TRBD1|.
TGTGCCAGCTCACCATGGTTGACAGGGGGGCAAGAGACCCAGTACTTC
CASSPWLTGGQETQYF
>TRBV5-8|TRBJ1-1|.|.
TGTGCCAGCAGCTCTCTTGGGGGGGGCACTGAAGCTTTCTTT
CASSSLGGGTEAFF
>TRBV9|TRBJ2-2|.|.
TGTGCCAGCAGGTGGCAGGCGAACACCGGGGAGCTGTTTTTT
CASRWQANTGELFF
>TRBV25-1|TRBJ2-1|TRBD1|once
TGTGCCAGCAGTGGAGAGACAGGGTCTAGTTGGGATGAGCAGTTCTTC
CASSGETGSSWDEQFF
>TRBV29-1|TRBJ1-2|.|.
TGCAGCGCGGGCGGACAGAATAACTATGGCTACACCTTC
CSAGGQNNYGYTF
>TRBV5-6|TRBJ2-5|.|.
TGTGCCAGCAGTTTCTACTCCGGGACACCCACCGGGACAACCCAGTACTTC
CASSFYSGTPTGTTQYF
>TRBV7-3|TRBJ1-1|.|.
TGTGCCAGCAGAAAACAGGTGAACACTGAAGCTTTCTTT
CASRKQVNTEAFF
>TRBV2|TRBJ1-3|.|.
TGTGCCACCTCGACCCGACGGACAGGAAACACCATATATTTT
CATSTRRTGNTIYF
>TRBV28|TRBJ2-4|TRBD1|.
TGTGCCAGCCGTACAGGGGGCTCTATAAACATTCAGTACTTC
CASRTGGSINIQYF
>TRBV7-3|TRBJ2-3|.|few
TGTGCCAGCAGCTTAACTAGCGCCACAGATACGCAGTATTTT
CASSLTSATDTQYF
>TRBV28|TRBJ2-3|TRBD2|.
TGTGCCAGTTTTGGGGAGGGTTTCACAGATACGCAGTATTTT
CASFGEGFTDTQYF